The 25 T cell receptor beta chains given below trace back to one sample, sequenced in a study of T cells in women clearing cervical HPV infection. The repertoire was sequenced with immunoSEQ multiplex PCR; TCRdb's copy has only in-frame clones and lacks some. Seen in this sample are around 30,000 clones; the ten most common clones hold roughly 7%. The sample consisted of blood buffy coat. The receptors shown here come from a woman between 18 and 69 years old with a cervical HPV16 infection that either progressed to CIN3+ or cleared (not recorded which).

A note on this clone: The DNA ends 3 residues before the CDR3 does, and the rest of the CDR3 is filled in from the germline J gene. The rearrangement joins TRBV7-9 to TRBJ2-3; D gene unclear. Trimming took off 1 base at V and 2 bases at J, with 7 bases between the two ends. CDR1 and CDR2 from the germline V gene are SEHNR and FQNEAQ (reference sequence). This CDR3 spans 14 amino acids. The CDR3 sequence: CASSLGLYTDTQYF. Incomplete CDR3 DNA: TGTGCCAGCAGCTTAGGACTGTACACAGATACG.

As for this clone: The read ends 3 residues before the CDR3 terminus; that terminus is restored from the germline J gene. This chain joins TRBV7-6 and TRBJ2-3, with 8 bases fitting TRBD1. The germline V gene has CDR1 SGHVS and CDR2 FNYEAQ. The CDR3 extends over 15 amino acids. The CDR3 DNA, read in part, is TGTGCCAGCAGCTTAGGACAGGGGTTTAGTCAGCCG. Translated: CASSLGQGFSQP. In full, the CDR3 reads CASSLGQGFSQPQYF.

Partial CDR3 DNA: TGTGCCAGCAGCTACAGAGCTGGGCAGGGGTTTGGAGATACG. It yields the protein CASSYRAGQGFGDT. The CDR3 as a whole reads CASSYRAGQGFGDTQYF. The V call is TRBV7-8, the J call TRBJ2-3; D is possibly TRBD1 (6 bases). The DNA ends 3 residues before the CDR3 does, and the rest of the CDR3 is filled in from the germline J gene. This CDR3 is 17 amino acids long. Germline loops: CDR1 SGHVS, CDR2 FQNEAQ. V lost 4 bases and J lost 5, with 22 bases in between.

With respect to this clone: Sequencing ends 3 residues short of the CDR3 end; the germline J gene provides the rest. The rearrangement links TRBV6-4 to TRBJ2-1; 11 positions agree with TRBD2. J gave up 7 bases and V 2 bases, and 1 base lay outside the gene matches. The CDR3 runs 14 residues. Germline V gene data show CDR1 as MRHNA and CDR2 as SNTAGT. The CDR3: CASSDLAGGNEQFF. The DNA read from the CDR3 is TGTGCCAGCAGTGACCTAGCGGGAGGTAATGAG.

A note on this clone: The read comes to an end 3 residues before the CDR3 does, leaving the germline J gene to fill in the end. The chain combines TRBV19 with TRBJ1-1; tentatively, D is TRBD1 (6 bases). V lost 8 bases to trimming and J lost 5 bases, with 9 bases between them. The CDR3 is 11 residues long. From germline, CDR1 is LNHDA and CDR2 SQIVND (reference sequence). CDR3 bases read: TGTGCCAGTCTAAGGGGGACTGAA. This codes for CASLRGTE. The complete CDR3 protein is CASLRGTEAFF. Filled out from reference TRBV19 and TRBJ1-1, the complete variable domain reads DGGITQSPKYLFRKEGQNVTLSCEQNLNHDAMYWYRQDPGQGLRLIYYSQIVNDFQKGDIAEGYSVSREKKESFPLTVTSAQKNPTAFYLCASLRGTEAFFGQGTRLTVV.

For this clone: The read stops 3 residues short of the end of the CDR3; the missing end is completed from the germline J gene. The rearrangement uses TRBV7-3 and TRBJ2-3; perhaps TRBD2 as D (6 bases). The CDR3 contains 15 residues. Deletions cut 4 bases from V and 0 bases from J, with 11 bases between. CDR1 SGHTA and CDR2 FQGTGA come from the germline V gene. CDR3 amino acids: CASSSNAGSTDTQYF. The sequenced part of the CDR3 DNA is TGTGCCAGCAGCTCCAACGCGGGAAGCACAGATACG.

As to this clone: The read halts 3 residues ahead of the CDR3 end, with the missing end drawn from the germline J gene. V is TRBV7-3 and J is TRBJ2-3; TRBD1 agrees at 7 bases. Germline values: CDR1 SGHTA, CDR2 FQGTGA. V was pared by 5 bases and J by 2 bases, with 4 bases of the junction left unmatched. This CDR3 contains 14 residues. The sequenced part of the CDR3 DNA is TGTGCCAGCAGCCCACAGGGGACCACAGATACG. It is translated as CASSPQGTTDT. In full, the CDR3 is CASSPQGTTDTQYF.

In regard to this clone: The read finishes 3 residues shy of the CDR3 end, and the germline J gene is used to complete it. J is TRBJ1-5 and V is TRBV2; TRBD1 might be the D (6 bases). This CDR3 has 17 residues. Trimming shortened V by 6 bases and J by 4 bases, and 22 bases separated the two germline ends. CDR1 is SNHLY and CDR2 is FYNNEI in the germline V gene. The CDR3 DNA, read in part, is TGTGCCAGCAGGGCCCGGGACACGAGAAAATCAAATCAGCCC. Its protein product is CASRARDTRKSNQP. In full, the CDR3 reads CASRARDTRKSNQPQHF.

Worth noting for this clone: The read comes to an end 3 residues before the CDR3 does, leaving the germline J gene to fill in the end. The chain links TRBV18 to TRBJ1-2; TRBD1 agrees at 9 bases. Looked up from germline, CDR1 is KGHSH and CDR2 is LQKENI. The CDR3 consists of 16 residues. The CDR3 sequence: CASSPSGTGRVGDYTF. The sequenced part of the CDR3 DNA is TGTGCCAGCTCACCAAGCGGGACAGGGAGAGTCGGTGAC.

Turning to this clone: Read coverage stops 3 residues before the CDR3 terminus; the germline J gene supplies the remainder. The J gene is TRBJ1-1, the V gene TRBV7-9; a possible D gene is TRBD1 (6 bases). The CDR3 runs 11 residues. Looked up from germline, CDR1 is SEHNR and CDR2 is FQNEAQ (reference sequence). Partial CDR3 DNA: TGTGCCACCCTAAGGGACACCCGA. It codes for CATLRDTR. In full, the CDR3 is CATLRDTRAFF. Full variable domain (outside the CDR3, taken from reference TRBV7-9 and TRBJ1-1): DTGVSQNPRHKITKRGQNVTFRCDPISEHNRLYWYRQTLGQGPEFLTYFQNEAQLEKSRLLSDRFSAERPKGSFSTLEIQRTEQGDSAMYLCATLRDTRAFFGQGTRLTVV.

The chain's CDR3 is CASSEALSSNRGKTQYF. CDR3 DNA, as far as it was read: TGTGCCAGCAGTGAAGCGCTTAGTTCCAACAGGGGAAAGACG. This chain connects TRBV2 to TRBJ2-3, with 7 bases fitting TRBD1. The read ends 3 residues before the CDR3 terminus; that terminus is restored from the germline J gene. Germline CDR1 is SNHLY and CDR2 is FYNNEI. This CDR3 is built from 17 residues.

This clone registers medium-sized by frequency. The read ends 3 residues early relative to the CDR3; the germline J gene fills the gap. The chain has TRBV18 and TRBJ2-1, with 11 bases that match TRBD1. The CDR3 runs to 16 residues. With V trimmed by 3 bases and J by 3 bases, 4 bases remained unmatched. Germline V CDR1 and CDR2: KGHSH, LQKENI. CDR3 bases read: TGTGCCAGCTCACCTCGGGACAGGGGGTTCTACAATGAG. Translated: CASSPRDRGFYNE. The full-length CDR3 reads as CASSPRDRGFYNEQFF.

With regard to this clone: The observed sequence ends 3 residues before the CDR3 terminus, with the missing tail filled in from the germline J gene. The chain employs TRBV7-8 and TRBJ2-1, with 9 bases aligning to TRBD1. V trimming: 7 bases; J trimming: 4 bases; junction bases outside the gene matches: 8. The CDR3 extends over 15 amino acids. Germline V gene data show CDR1 as SGHVS and CDR2 as FQNEAQ. The sequenced CDR3 bases are TGTGCCAGCATCATCGGGACAGGGATGTACAATGAG. Protein: CASIIGTGMYNE. The complete CDR3 protein is CASIIGTGMYNEQFF. Together with reference TRBV7-8 and TRBJ2-1, the CDR3 gives the full variable domain: GAGVSQSPRYKVAKRGQDVALRCDPISGHVSLFWYQQALGQGPEFLTYFQNEAQLDKSGLPSDRFFAERPEGSVSTLKIQRTQQEDSAVYLCASIIGTGMYNEQFFGPGTRLTVL.

Comment on this clone: The read ends 3 residues before the CDR3 terminus; that terminus is restored from the germline J gene. V usage is TRBV12-3 or TRBV12-4 and J usage is TRBJ1-1; D might be TRBD1 (5 bases). The germline V and J ends were trimmed by 3 bases and 3 bases, with 11 bases remaining between them. This CDR3 has 14 amino acids. The CDR3 DNA, read in part, is TGTGCCAGCAGTTTCGGGGGAAAGGACACTGAA. This gives the protein CASSFGGKDTE. The whole CDR3 reads CASSFGGKDTEAFF.

For this clone: The DNA ends 3 residues before the CDR3 does, and the rest of the CDR3 is filled in from the germline J gene. V gene TRBV6-2 or TRBV6-3 combines with J gene TRBJ2-7, with D possibly being TRBD1 (5 bases). CDR3 length: 13 residues. V lost 2 bases, J lost 2 bases, and 7 bases lay in between. CDR1 is MNHEY and CDR2 is SVGEGT in the germline V gene. The part of the CDR3 DNA that was read is TGTGCCAGCAGTTACGACAGAACCTACGAG. Protein product: CASSYDRTYE. The entire CDR3 protein is CASSYDRTYEQYF.

About this clone itself: The CDR3 goes on 3 residues after the read ends, and that part is filled in from the germline J gene. The V gene is TRBV7-8, the J gene TRBJ1-4; 9 bases are a match to TRBD1. The ends lost 5 bases at V and 8 bases at J; junction bases unmatched: 6. Germline V gene lookup returns CDR1 SGHVS and CDR2 FQNEAQ. The CDR3 runs 14 residues. This chain's CDR3 is CASSLQGAGEKLFF. CDR3 DNA, as far as it was read: TGTGCCAGCAGCCTACAGGGGGCGGGAGAAAAA. The complete variable domain, with remaining parts taken from reference TRBV7-8 and TRBJ1-4, reads GAGVSQSPRYKVAKRGQDVALRCDPISGHVSLFWYQQALGQGPEFLTYFQNEAQLDKSGLPSDRFFAERPEGSVSTLKIQRTQQEDSAVYLCASSLQGAGEKLFFGSGTQLSVL.

As to this clone: The CDR3 end lies 3 residues beyond the end of the read and is filled in from the germline J gene. This chain connects TRBV20-1 to TRBJ1-2; TRBD1 matches at 7 bases. CDR3 length: 13 amino acids. Germline CDR1 reads DFQATT; CDR2 reads SNEGSKA (reference sequence). The CDR3 bases that were read are TGCAGTGCTAGAGAAGACAGGGTGAGCGAC. Its protein is CSAREDRVSD. The full CDR3 is CSAREDRVSDYTF.

On this clone: The sequenced fragment ends 3 residues before the CDR3 boundary, so the rest is inferred from the germline J gene. The chain is built from TRBV20-1 and TRBJ2-7; 9 bases map to TRBD2. Germline V gene lookup returns CDR1 DFQATT and CDR2 SNEGSKA (reference sequence). CDR3 size: 17 residues. V gave up 2 bases and J gave up 3 bases; unmatched junction bases: 14. The CDR3 spells CSARRGFPSGADYEQYF. The sequenced part of the CDR3 DNA is TGCAGTGCTAGAAGGGGCTTTCCTAGCGGGGCCGACTACGAG.

With regard to this clone: The read stops 3 residues short of the end of the CDR3; the missing end is completed from the germline J gene. The chain uses TRBV11-2 and TRBJ1-4; the D gene is possibly TRBD1 (5 bases). In germline, CDR1 is SGHAT, CDR2 FQNNGV. The CDR3 length is 15 residues. CDR3 DNA (partial): TGTGCCAGCAGCTTAGTCTACAGGAATAATTCACCA. Protein product: CASSLVYRNNSP. The entire CDR3 reads CASSLVYRNNSPLFF.

In the case of this clone: The read halts 3 residues ahead of the CDR3 end, with the missing end drawn from the germline J gene. The chain has TRBV5-1 and TRBJ1-3; weak D call: TRBD1 (5 bases). Trimming removed 0 bases from V and 2 bases from J, with 12 bases in between. CDR1 is SGHRS and CDR2 is YFSETQ in the germline V gene. CDR3 size: 16 residues. The CDR3 here is CASSLVGQGAGNTIYF. The part of the CDR3 DNA that was read is TGCGCCAGCAGCTTGGTAGGACAAGGGGCTGGAAACACC. Variable domain in full (rest from reference TRBV5-1 and TRBJ1-3): KAGVTQTPRYLIKTRGQQVTLSCSPISGHRSVSWYQQTPGQGLQFLFEYFSETQRNKGNFPGRFSGRQFSNSRSEMNVSTLELGDSALYLCASSLVGQGAGNTIYFGEGSWLTVV.

Worth noting for this clone: The read falls 3 residues short of the CDR3 end, and the missing part is taken from the germline J gene. V gene TRBV6-2 or TRBV6-3 combines with J gene TRBJ2-7, with D perhaps TRBD1 (5 bases). The V gene's germline CDR1 is MNHEY and CDR2 SVGEGT. CDR3 length: 14 residues. V lost 4 bases to trimming and J lost 0 bases, with 10 bases between them. The CDR3 DNA, read in part, is TGTGCCAGCAGTTCTGACAGAATCTCCTACGAG. Amino acids: CASSSDRISYE. The CDR3 reads in full as CASSSDRISYEQYF.

Comment on this clone: The DNA ends 3 residues before the CDR3 does, and the rest of the CDR3 is filled in from the germline J gene. This chain links TRBV6-2 or TRBV6-3 with TRBJ2-1; D perhaps matches TRBD1 (7 bases). The CDR3 spans 17 residues. CDR1 is MNHEY and CDR2 is SVGEGT in the germline V gene. Trimming took 2 bases from V and 5 from J, leaving 19 bases between them. CDR3 residues: CASSYRRGSGGHNEQFF. CDR3 DNA, as far as it was read: TGTGCCAGCAGTTACCGACGAGGCTCAGGGGGGCACAATGAG.

A remark on this clone: The read falls 3 residues short of the CDR3 end, and the missing part is taken from the germline J gene. The chain employs TRBV2 and TRBJ2-2, with 7 bases fitting TRBD1. Germline CDR1 and CDR2: SNHLY and FYNNEI. The CDR3 spans 15 residues. CDR3 DNA, as far as it was read: TGTGCCAGCAGATTAGGGGGCGCGGCTAATGAAAAG. Protein: CASRLGGAANEK. The entire CDR3 protein is CASRLGGAANEKLFF.

Note on this clone: The read is 3 residues too short to cover the CDR3 end, so that end is filled in from the germline J gene. This chain joins TRBV5-1 and TRBJ1-4; 9 bases align to TRBD1. J was trimmed by 5 bases and V by 4 bases; bases with no gene match: 6. The germline CDR1 and CDR2 sequences are SGHRS and YFSETQ. The CDR3 contains 15 residues. The CDR3 DNA, read in part, is TGCGCCAGCAGCGCCCGACAGGGGGGGAATGAAAAA. It translates to CASSARQGGNEK. In full, the CDR3 reads CASSARQGGNEKLFF.

As to this clone: The missing CDR3 end, 3 residues past where the read stops, is filled in from the germline J gene. The chain employs TRBV5-4 and TRBJ1-1, with D possibly matching TRBD1 (6 bases). Trimming removed 4 bases at V and 4 bases at J, with 11 bases between. The CDR3 covers 13 residues. Per the germline V gene, CDR1 is SGHNT and CDR2 is YYREEE (reference sequence). CDR3 bases read: TGTGCCAGCAGCCGCAGGGGAGGCACTGAA. This sequence encodes CASSRRGGTE. The full CDR3 protein is CASSRRGGTEAFF. The variable domain in full, with the rest retrieved from reference TRBV5-4 and TRBJ1-1, is ETGVTQSPTHLIKTRGQQVTLRCSSQSGHNTVSWYQQALGQGPQFIFQYYREEENGRGNFPPRFSGLQFPNYSSELNVNALELDDSALYLCASSRRGGTEAFFGQGTRLTVV.